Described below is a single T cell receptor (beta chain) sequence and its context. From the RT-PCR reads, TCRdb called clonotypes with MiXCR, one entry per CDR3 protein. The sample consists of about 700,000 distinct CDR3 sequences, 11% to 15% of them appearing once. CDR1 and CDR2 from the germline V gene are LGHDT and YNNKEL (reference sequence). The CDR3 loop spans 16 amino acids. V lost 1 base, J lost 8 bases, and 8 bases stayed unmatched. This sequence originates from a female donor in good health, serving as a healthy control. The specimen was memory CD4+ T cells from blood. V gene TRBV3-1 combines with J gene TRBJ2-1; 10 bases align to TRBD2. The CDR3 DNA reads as TGTGCCAGCAGCCAAGGGGCGCTAGCGGGAGCCTATGAGCAGTTCTTC. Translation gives CASSQGALAGAYEQFF.